These 30 T cell receptor beta chains came from one sample sequenced in a study of T cell responses to AZD1222 COVID-19 vaccine. The protocol was immunoSEQ multiplex PCR, while the TCRdb copy is restricted to in-frame clones and leaves out a portion. The table records some 81,000 clones, roughly 86% of them present only once. The sequencing here drew on peripheral blood, taken 28 days after the second AZD1222 dose. The source of these receptors is an adult who received the AZD1222 COVID-19 vaccine.

This clone was observed a single time. The chain joins TRBV6-1 to TRBJ1-1; tentatively, D is TRBD1 (5 bases). The V gene's germline CDR1 is MNHNS and CDR2 SASEGT. Trimming pared 2 bases from V and 4 bases from J, leaving 14 bases between. This CDR3 is built from 15 residues. CDR3 amino acids: CASSEHGDGFTEAFF. For the CDR3, the DNA is TGTGCCAGCAGTGAACATGGGGACGGCTTCACTGAAGCTTTCTTT.

This clone was detected only once. The genes are TRBV30 and TRBJ2-3, with D tentatively TRBD2 (6 bases). This CDR3 is built from 13 residues. Per germline, CDR1 GTSNPN and CDR2 SVGIG (reference sequence). Trimming shortened V by 3 bases and J by 5 bases, and 12 bases separated the two germline ends. CDR3 coding DNA: TGTGCCTGGAGCCCCCTCGGGGGAGATACGCAGTATTTT. Its translation is CAWSPLGGDTQYF.

The J gene is TRBJ1-5, the V gene TRBV30, with D uncertain. With 2 bases removed from V and 3 bases from J, the gap between germline ends came to 14 bases. The CDR3 contains 15 residues. In germline, CDR1 is GTSNPN, CDR2 SVGIG (reference sequence). The CDR3 region is CAWSNRGAFNQPQHF. CDR3 in DNA: TGTGCCTGGAGTAACCGAGGAGCTTTCAATCAGCCCCAGCATTTT.

The CDR3 coding sequence is TGTGCCAGCAGTTCAGGGGGCGTACCGGGCGGGCAGTATTTT. Protein: CASSSGGVPGGQYF. The V call is TRBV6-6, the J call TRBJ2-3, with 8 bases identical to TRBD1. The CDR3 totals 14 residues. V dropped 4 bases and J dropped 11; count of bases not matched to a gene: 11. Germline-derived CDR1 and CDR2 are MNHNY and SVGAGI (reference sequence).

V usage is TRBV5-1 and J usage is TRBJ2-1; possibly TRBD1 for D (6 bases). The V end was cut by 7 bases, the J end by 2 bases, with 10 bases between. From germline, CDR1 is SGHRS and CDR2 YFSETQ. The CDR3 has 13 residues. The CDR3 protein is CASQGWAYNEQFF. In nucleotides, the CDR3 is TGCGCCAGCCAGGGGTGGGCCTACAATGAGCAGTTCTTC.

V usage is TRBV7-2 and J usage is TRBJ1-6; weak D call: TRBD1 (6 bases). The CDR3 contains 15 residues. Germline V lookup: CDR1 SGHTA, CDR2 FQGNSA. Deletions cut 1 base from V and 10 bases from J, with 14 bases between. The CDR3 is CASSLGGGRESPLHF. In DNA form, the CDR3 reads TGTGCCAGCAGCTTAGGCGGGGGGCGGGAATCACCCCTCCACTTT.

This chain uses TRBV6-1 with TRBJ1-1; D ambiguous. This CDR3 has 11 amino acids. Trimming took off 1 base at V and 10 bases at J, with 7 bases between the two ends. Germline lookup yields CDR1 MNHNS and CDR2 SASEGT. The CDR3 DNA reads as TGTGCCAGCAGTGAAGTGGTCGGAGCTTTCTTT. Its translation: CASSEVVGAFF.

This chain joins TRBV28 and TRBJ1-1; a possible D gene is TRBD1 (5 bases). The CDR3 is 15 amino acids. CDR1 MDHEN and CDR2 SYDVKM come from the germline V gene. Trimming cost V 1 base and J 3 bases, with 12 bases left between them. CDR3 nucleotides: TGTGCCAGCAGTTTATCCGGGGCAGGGTACACTGAAGCTTTCTTT. This translates into CASSLSGAGYTEAFF.

The chain joins TRBV11-2 to TRBJ2-7, with 8 nucleotides matching TRBD1. The length of the CDR3 is 15 residues. Germline CDR1 reads SGHAT; CDR2 reads FQNNGV. V dropped 4 bases and J dropped 2; count of bases not matched to a gene: 7. The CDR3 coding sequence is TGTGCCAGCAGCTCCCCCCGGACAGGGCCCTACGAGCAGTACTTC. Translation gives CASSSPRTGPYEQYF. Using reference TRBV11-2 and TRBJ2-7 for the parts outside the CDR3, the full variable domain is EAGVAQSPRYKIIEKRQSVAFWCNPISGHATLYWYQQILGQGPKLLIQFQNNGVVDDSQLPKDRFSAERLKGVDSTLKIQPAKLEDSAVYLCASSSPRTGPYEQYFGPGTRLTVT.

V is TRBV5-1 and J is TRBJ2-3; D may match TRBD1 or TRBD2 (5 bases each). Germline V gene lookup returns CDR1 SGHRS and CDR2 YFSETQ. There are 13 residues in the CDR3. Trimming removed 9 bases at V and 0 bases at J, with 11 bases between. CDR3 residues: CATGALSTDTQYF. DNA of the CDR3: TGCGCCACCGGGGCCCTTAGCACAGATACGCAGTATTTT.

This chain connects TRBV2 to TRBJ2-1; 10 positions match TRBD2. CDR1 SNHLY and CDR2 FYNNEI come from the germline V gene. The CDR3 consists of 12 residues. J gave up 16 bases and V 6 bases, and 9 bases lay outside the gene matches. CDR3 bases: TGTGCCAGCAGATTGAGCGGGGGGGCAAAATTCTTC. Its protein is CASRLSGGAKFF. The full variable domain, its missing parts supplied by reference TRBV2 and TRBJ2-1, is EPEVTQTPSHQVTQMGQEVILRCVPISNHLYFYWYRQILGQKVEFLVSFYNNEISEKSEIFDDQFSVERPDGSNFTLKIRSTKLEDSAMYFCASRLSGGAKFFGPGTRLTVL.

The gene calls are TRBV4-2 and TRBJ2-1; 12 bases map to TRBD2. The trim removed 1 base at V and 9 bases at J, leaving 4 bases unmatched. Germline CDR1 is LGHNA and CDR2 is YNFKEQ. The CDR3 covers 15 residues. The CDR3 loop is CASSQAASGRGEQFF. Here the CDR3 DNA reads TGTGCCAGCAGCCAAGCGGCTAGCGGGAGGGGTGAGCAGTTCTTC.

Comment on this clone: At one boundary the junction diverges from the germline segment, which might be a read error. V and J are TRBV5-1 and TRBJ1-2; the D gene is possibly TRBD1 (5 bases). The germline CDR1 and CDR2 sequences are SGHRS and YFSETQ. This CDR3 is 13 amino acids long. This CDR3 is CASSSEGNYGHTF. CDR3 nucleotides: TGCGCCAGCAGCTCTGAGGGGAACTATGGCCACACCTTC.

The CDR3 DNA sequence: TGTGCCAGCAGCCAAGTTAAGAACAGCAACATGAACACTGAAGCTTTCTTT. It codes for CASSQVKNSNMNTEAFF. This chain connects TRBV14 to TRBJ1-1; D is unclear. The CDR3 has 17 amino acids. Germline lookup yields CDR1 SGHDN and CDR2 FVKESK. V was trimmed by 1 base and J by 0 bases, leaving 15 bases between them.

This sequence joins TRBV27 and TRBJ2-2, with D hard to call. Trimming shortened V by 4 bases and J by 6 bases, and 15 bases separated the two germline ends. Germline loops: CDR1 MNHEY, CDR2 SMNVEV (reference sequence). The CDR3 has 15 amino acids. CDR3 DNA sequence: TGTGCCAGCAGTTGGGTGTGGGCGGCCCCCGGGGAGCTGTTTTTT. Translating gives CASSWVWAAPGELFF.

The J gene is TRBJ1-1, the V gene TRBV4-3, with D unclear. The length of the CDR3 is 13 residues. The V end was cut by 1 base, the J end by 4 bases, with 7 bases between. Germline V gives CDR1 LGHNA, CDR2 YSLEER. In DNA form, the CDR3 reads TGCGCCAGCAGCCAAGGATGGGCCACTGAAGCTTTCTTT. Translation gives CASSQGWATEAFF.

The rearrangement joins TRBV4-1 to TRBJ1-4; D remains ambiguous. Germline loops: CDR1 MGHRA, CDR2 YSYEKL. This CDR3 contains 15 residues. V shed 2 bases and J shed 4 bases, with 11 bases lying between them. CDR3 sequence (DNA): TGCGCCAGCAGCCAAATGGCAGAGGTTAATGAAAAACTGTTTTTT. Its protein is CASSQMAEVNEKLFF.

The V call is TRBV7-9, the J call TRBJ2-7, with D hard to call. Trimming took off 5 bases at V and 7 bases at J, with 12 bases between the two ends. The CDR3 sequence is 12 residues long. The V gene's germline CDR1 is SEHNR and CDR2 FQNEAQ (reference sequence). CDR3 DNA: TGTGCCAGCAGCCCCGGATCAGAGGAGCAGTACTTC. Encoded protein: CASSPGSEEQYF.

V is TRBV5-4 and J is TRBJ2-1; 9 positions match TRBD2. V was clipped by 0 bases and J by 4 bases; unmatched bases: 8. The CDR3 spans 17 residues. Germline CDR1 SGHNT, CDR2 YYREEE (reference sequence). CDR3 residues: CASSLGGAGGRYNEQFF. The CDR3 region has the DNA TGTGCCAGCAGCTTGGGCGGAGCGGGAGGTAGATACAATGAGCAGTTCTTC.

The J gene is TRBJ1-1, the V gene TRBV11-2, with D tentatively TRBD1 (5 bases). CDR1 SGHAT and CDR2 FQNNGV come from the germline V gene. The CDR3 spans 14 residues. V was shortened by 1 base and J by 4 bases, with 10 bases between the two germline ends. The CDR3 nucleotides read TGTGCCAGCAGCTTAGGGATTGGGGGCACTGAAGCTTTCTTT. Its protein is CASSLGIGGTEAFF. The complete variable domain, with remaining parts taken from reference TRBV11-2 and TRBJ1-1, reads EAGVAQSPRYKIIEKRQSVAFWCNPISGHATLYWYQQILGQGPKLLIQFQNNGVVDDSQLPKDRFSAERLKGVDSTLKIQPAKLEDSAVYLCASSLGIGGTEAFFGQGTRLTVV.

CDR3 in amino acids: CASAKYEQYF. In DNA form, the CDR3 reads TGTGCCAGCGCCAAGTACGAGCAGTACTTC. The genes are TRBV28 and TRBJ2-7, with no clear D. Trimming removed 8 bases from V and 4 bases from J, with 6 bases in between. Looked up from germline, CDR1 is MDHEN and CDR2 is SYDVKM. CDR3 length: 10 amino acids. The variable domain in full, completed from reference TRBV28 and TRBJ2-7, reads DVKVTQSSRYLVKRTGEKVFLECVQDMDHENMFWYRQDPGLGLRLIYFSYDVKMKEKGDIPEGYSVSREKKERFSLILESASTNQTSMYLCASAKYEQYFGPGTRLTVT.

This chain uses TRBV11-3 with TRBJ2-1; D may correspond to TRBD1 or TRBD2 (6 bases each). Trimming stripped 4 bases from V and 10 bases from J, with 17 bases between. Germline V CDR1 and CDR2: SGHNT, YENEEA. The CDR3 totals 14 residues. CDR3 residues: CASSSQGTGAEQFF. DNA of the CDR3: TGTGCCAGCAGCTCCCAGGGTACGGGGGCGGAGCAGTTCTTC.

The V gene is TRBV18, the J gene TRBJ2-3; 7 bases fit TRBD1. Germline CDR1 reads KGHSH; CDR2 reads LQKENI. The trim removed 4 bases at V and 2 bases at J, leaving 9 bases unmatched. CDR3 length equals 16 residues. The chain's CDR3 is CASSLSGTAITDTQYF. CDR3 in DNA: TGTGCCAGCTCACTATCCGGGACAGCCATCACAGATACGCAGTATTTT.

The J gene is TRBJ2-5, the V gene TRBV29-1, with D possibly being TRBD1 (5 bases). Germline values: CDR1 SQVTM, CDR2 ANQGSEA. V lost 4 bases, J lost 5 bases, and 11 bases lay in between. The CDR3 extends over 12 amino acids. CDR3: CSVGPGLETQYF. As DNA, the CDR3 is TGCAGCGTTGGACCAGGGCTGGAGACCCAGTACTTC.

The J gene is TRBJ1-1, the V gene TRBV7-8, with D hard to call. Germline loops: CDR1 SGHVS, CDR2 FQNEAQ. With 5 bases removed from V and 6 bases from J, the gap between germline ends came to 16 bases. This CDR3 has 14 amino acids. CDR3 nucleotides: TGTGCCAGCAGCGAAAGTGCTCTGGGCTCTGAAGCTTTCTTT. Protein: CASSESALGSEAFF.

This sequence joins TRBV5-1 and TRBJ2-2; the D gene is possibly TRBD2 (5 bases). V was shortened by 4 bases and J by 2 bases, with 15 bases between the two germline ends. This CDR3 contains 16 residues. Per the germline V gene, CDR1 is SGHRS and CDR2 is YFSETQ. The CDR3 here is CASSLEGRINTGELFF. As DNA, the CDR3 is TGCGCCAGCAGCCTTGAGGGCCGTATTAACACCGGGGAGCTGTTTTTT.

This chain connects TRBV7-6 to TRBJ2-1; D might be TRBD2 (6 bases). Germline-derived CDR1 and CDR2 are SGHVS and FNYEAQ. This CDR3 has 15 amino acids. The V end was cut by 5 bases, the J end by 8 bases, with 19 bases between. CDR3 sequence reads: CASSDLRDSPHEQFF. As DNA, the CDR3 is TGTGCCAGCAGCGACCTCCGGGACTCCCCCCATGAGCAGTTCTTC. Using reference TRBV7-6 and TRBJ2-1 for the parts outside the CDR3, the full variable domain is GAGVSQSPRYKVTKRGQDVALRCDPISGHVSLYWYRQALGQGPEFLTYFNYEAQQDKSGLPNDRFSAERPEGSISTLTIQRTEQRDSAMYRCASSDLRDSPHEQFFGPGTRLTVL.

The chain combines TRBV30 with TRBJ2-1; TRBD2 matches at 13 bases. The germline CDR1 and CDR2 sequences are GTSNPN and SVGIG (reference sequence). The CDR3 covers 15 residues. V shed 4 bases and J 13 bases; nucleotides not matched to a gene: 13. In DNA form, the CDR3 reads TGTGCCTGGACCCGGGGACTAGCGGGAACCGTTCAACAGTTCTTC. Translated: CAWTRGLAGTVQQFF. Combining the CDR3 with reference TRBV30 and TRBJ2-1 gives the whole variable domain SQTIHQWPATLVQPVGSPLSLECTVEGTSNPNLYWYRQAAGRGLQLLFYSVGIGQISSEVPQNLSASRPQDRQFILSSKKLLLSDSGFYLCAWTRGLAGTVQQFFGPGTRLTVL.

The chain is built from TRBV19 and TRBJ2-2; D unclear. The CDR3 extends over 12 amino acids. The V gene lost 5 bases and the J gene lost 6 bases, with 7 bases spanning the gap. CDR1 and CDR2 from the germline V gene are LNHDA and SQIVND (reference sequence). CDR3 DNA: TGTGCCAGTAGTCCCCAGGCCGGGGAGCTGTTTTTT. Encoded protein: CASSPQAGELFF.

The chain combines TRBV5-1 with TRBJ2-1; 9 bases are shared with TRBD2. The CDR3 is made up of 15 amino acids. With 1 base clipped from V and 4 bases from J, the junction kept 3 bases outside the gene matches. Germline V gene sequence: CDR1 SGHRS, CDR2 YFSETQ. The CDR3 region is CASSLTSGGYNEQFF. Here the CDR3 DNA reads TGCGCCAGCAGCTTGACCAGCGGGGGGTACAATGAGCAGTTCTTC.